This section outlines one TCR beta chain sequence together with its context. The antigen is undetermined. Trimming removed 5 bases from V and 2 bases from J; junction bases left unmatched: 6. Germline assignment: CDR1 SGHTA and CDR2 FQGTGA. This CDR3 contains 15 residues. The data stem from a study of hypomethylating agent response in myelodysplastic syndrome. At survey resolution, roughly 400 ng of DNA per sample was split into two 200 ng replicates. The protocol was immunoSEQ multiplex PCR, while the TCRdb copy is restricted to in-frame clones and leaves out a portion. The sample contains about 10,000 clones, 83% of which appear only once. No T-cell subset sorting was done; bone marrow was analyzed in bulk. General study findings and limits: Non-responders showed more contracted clonotypes post-treatment, while responders showed more novel ones. After hypomethylating agent treatment, diversity and clonality showed no significant change, overall or by response.

The V gene is TRBV7-3, the J gene TRBJ2-3; 8 bases fit TRBD2. The TCR originated in a human donor with myelodysplastic syndrome. The sample consisted of bone marrow, taken before or after starting hypomethylating agent treatment for myelodysplastic syndrome (not recorded which). CDR3 in amino acids: CASSALAGNTDTQYF. In DNA, the CDR3 is TGTGCCAGCAGCGCGTTAGCGGGGAACACAGATACGCAGTATTTT. Full variable domain (remainder filled in from reference TRBV7-3 and TRBJ2-3): GAGVSQTPSNKVTEKGKYVELRCDPISGHTALYWYRQSLGQGPEFLIYFQGTGAADDSGLPNDRFFAVRPEGSVSTLKIQRTERGDSAVYLCASSALAGNTDTQYFGPGTRLTVL.